This T cell receptor beta chain was identified during a study of T cell clones after liver transplantation. About the research overall: Post-transplant blood was tracked for graft-donor-reactive T cell clones identified in a pre-transplant mixed lymphocyte reaction.

As regards this clone: Antigen: not known.

The V gene lost 1 base and the J gene lost 1 base, with 10 bases spanning the gap. This CDR3 region has 15 residues. CDR1 is SGDLS, CDR2 YYNGEE, per germline. Here immunoSEQ multiplex PCR was the method, and the copy in TCRdb shows in-frame clones only, minus some. This sample has about 68,000 clones, with 90% to 95% found just once. Overall study findings and caveats: Post-transplant time points were not standardized, so conclusions are preliminary. Circulating graft-donor-reactive CD4 TCRbeta sequences fell significantly post-transplant in 5 of 8 subjects. A larger donor-reactive than third-party decline suggested partial antigen-specific deletion.

This clonotype was sampled from a human patient who received a liver transplant. The T cells may come from the graft donor. The starting material was CD4+ T cells from blood, obtained approximately 25 months after liver transplant. V is TRBV9 and J is TRBJ2-3; D perhaps matches TRBD2 (6 bases). In DNA, the CDR3 is TGTGCCAGCAGCGTATGGCGGGGCGGCACAGATACGCAGTATTTT. Its protein product is CASSVWRGGTDTQYF.